Below are 19 T cell receptor beta chains sequenced from a single sample in a study of T cells in Graves' hyperthyroidism and ophthalmopathy. There were TCR beta CDR3 regions amplified from RNA transcripts. HTBI primers were used for first-round RT-PCR of the TCR CDR3. TCRdb itself ran the multiplex PCR reads through MiXCR, one entry per CDR3 protein. The sample carries approximately 640,000 distinct CDR3 sequences, 45% recorded once. Sequenced input: peripheral blood or thyroid tissue (not recorded which). The receptors stem from an adult man with Graves' disease, either hyperthyroidism or ophthalmopathy (not recorded which).

This rearrangement joins TRBV20-1 to TRBJ2-5; D gene unclear. Trimming removed 1 base at V and 2 bases at J, with 11 bases between. The CDR3 covers 14 residues. Germline V gene lookup returns CDR1 DFQATT and CDR2 SNEGSKA (reference sequence). CDR3 protein: CSARGAWSQETQYF. The CDR3 DNA follows: TGCAGTGCTAGAGGGGCCTGGAGTCAAGAGACCCAGTACTTC.

This clonotype was seen a few times. The junction departs from germline at one end; a sequencing error may be responsible. The CDR3 is CASSQDRVGKLFF. CDR3 coding DNA: TGTGCCAGCAGCCAAGATCGGGTCGGAAAACTGTTTTTT. The chain carries TRBV4-1 and TRBJ1-4; D ambiguous. The V gene's germline CDR1 is MGHRA and CDR2 YSYEKL. This CDR3 comprises 13 residues.

The chain links TRBV12-3 or TRBV12-4 to TRBJ2-7; maybe TRBD1 (6 bases). The CDR3 spans 15 residues. Trimming took 2 bases from V and 1 from J, leaving 12 bases between them. Written as DNA, the CDR3 is TGTGCCAGCAGTTTACGACAGGCCCGGTCCTACGAGCAGTACTTC. Translated, it gives CASSLRQARSYEQYF.

The chain couples TRBV20-1 to TRBJ2-5; D may match TRBD1 or TRBD2 (5 bases each). In germline, CDR1 is DFQATT, CDR2 SNEGSKA (reference sequence). The CDR3 runs 14 residues. Trimming left V 1 base short and J 4 bases short, with 13 bases between. The CDR3 DNA is TGCAGTGCTAGAGTTGCAGGGACGGGAGAGACCCAGTACTTC. As protein: CSARVAGTGETQYF.

This clonotype was observed once. The chain combines TRBV6-1 with TRBJ1-1; D is undetermined. Germline V gives CDR1 MNHNS, CDR2 SASEGT. Trimming shortened V by 7 bases and J by 8 bases, and 14 bases separated the two germline ends. This CDR3 is 12 amino acids long. CDR3: CASITGVQEAFF. CDR3 bases: TGTGCCAGCATCACCGGGGTTCAAGAAGCTTTCTTT.

This clonotype was found many times. The chain uses TRBV10-2 and TRBJ1-3, with 7 positions matching TRBD1. The J segment lost 0 bases and the V segment lost 3 bases, leaving 5 bases of the junction unmatched. The CDR3 sequence is 16 residues long. In germline, CDR1 is WSHSY, CDR2 SAAADI. The CDR3: CASSESGTDSGNTIYF. The CDR3 nucleotides are TGCGCCAGCAGTGAAAGTGGGACAGACTCTGGAAACACCATATATTTT.

This clonotype has a count of ten or more. This chain connects TRBV29-1 to TRBJ2-5, with TRBD2 matching over 9 bases. The CDR3 is made up of 12 amino acids. Per the germline V gene, CDR1 is SQVTM and CDR2 is ANQGSEA. Trimming cost V 4 bases and J 9 bases; bases outside gene matches: 6. The CDR3, as DNA: TGCAGCGTTGTTTCTAGCGGGGTGTCCCAGTACTTC. It specifies CSVVSSGVSQYF.

The table lists this clonotype with many counts. The chain joins TRBV10-1 to TRBJ2-7; D remains unclear. Trimming left V 5 bases short and J 2 bases short, with 10 bases between. This CDR3 has 13 amino acids. Germline V CDR1 and CDR2: WNHNN, SYGVQD (reference sequence). The CDR3 nucleotides are TGCGCCAGCAGTCGTGGTTCGACCTACGAGCAGTACTTC. This encodes CASSRGSTYEQYF.

The J gene is TRBJ2-2, the V gene TRBV24-1; 11 positions match TRBD1. The CDR3 covers 16 residues. Germline V lookup: CDR1 KGHDR, CDR2 SFDVKD. With V trimmed by 4 bases and J by 5 bases, 5 bases remained unmatched. CDR3 sequence (DNA): TGTGCCACCAGTGACCCGGGACAGGGGGATACCGGGGAGCTGTTTTTT. This gives the protein CATSDPGQGDTGELFF.

This clonotype was found many times. DNA of the CDR3: TGCAGCGTTCCCTATGCCCGGGGCCAACTCATGAACACTGAAGCTTTCTTT. This encodes CSVPYARGQLMNTEAFF. The rearrangement uses TRBV29-1 and TRBJ1-1; D perhaps matches TRBD1 (5 bases). Looked up from germline, CDR1 is SQVTM and CDR2 is ANQGSEA. This CDR3 comprises 17 residues. V lost 5 bases and J 0 bases, leaving 22 bases between the germline ends. Using reference TRBV29-1 and TRBJ1-1 for the parts outside the CDR3, the full variable domain is SAVISQKPSRDICQRGTSLTIQCQVDSQVTMMFWYRQQPGQSLTLIATANQGSEATYESGFVIDKFPISRPNLTFSTLTVSNMSPEDSSIYLCSVPYARGQLMNTEAFFGQGTRLTVV.

This chain joins TRBV25-1 and TRBJ1-3; D perhaps matches TRBD1 (5 bases). Trimming cost V 4 bases and J 0 bases, with 10 bases left between them. This CDR3 comprises 15 residues. CDR1 and CDR2 from the germline V gene are MGHDK and SYGVNS. CDR3 coding DNA: TGTGCCAGCAGTGCCCGGGGGAGCTCTGGAAACACCATATATTTT. It encodes CASSARGSSGNTIYF.

This chain connects TRBV6-5 to TRBJ1-6, with TRBD1 matching 7 bases. Per germline, CDR1 MNHEY and CDR2 SVGAGI. The CDR3 is 18 amino acids. The trim removed 6 bases at V and 7 bases at J, leaving 18 bases unmatched. The CDR3 protein is CASSLRGPRGRRNSPLHF. CDR3 coding DNA: TGTGCCAGCAGCTTAAGGGGGCCCCGGGGGCGCCGGAATTCACCCCTCCACTTT.

There are many counts of this clonotype. The chain employs TRBV10-3 and TRBJ1-5; no reliable D call. The V gene lost 2 bases and the J gene lost 5 bases, with 4 bases spanning the gap. The CDR3 loop spans 12 amino acids. Germline V gene sequence: CDR1 ENHRY, CDR2 SYGVKD. The CDR3 protein is CAISEADQPQHF. The CDR3 bases are TGTGCCATCAGTGAGGCGGATCAGCCCCAGCATTTT.

This sequence joins TRBV20-1 and TRBJ1-1; no definite D call. This CDR3 is built from 10 residues. The V and J ends lost 6 bases and 5 bases respectively, with 7 bases between them. Germline V gene sequence: CDR1 DFQATT, CDR2 SNEGSKA (reference sequence). The CDR3 DNA reads as TGCAGTGCCGAAAGGACTGAAGCTTTCTTT. Residues: CSAERTEAFF.

The genes are TRBV7-3 and TRBJ2-5, with D tentatively TRBD2 (5 bases). The V end lost 6 bases, the J end lost 5 bases, and 16 bases lay between the germline ends. Germline CDR1 SGHTA, CDR2 FQGTGA. CDR3 length equals 14 residues. The CDR3 DNA sequence: TGTGCCAGCAGTTTACCCCCGAGGAGGGAGACCCAGTACTTC. This translates into CASSLPPRRETQYF. Combining the CDR3 with reference TRBV7-3 and TRBJ2-5 gives the whole variable domain GAGVSQTPSNKVTEKGKYVELRCDPISGHTALYWYRQSLGQGPEFLIYFQGTGAADDSGLPNDRFFAVRPEGSVSTLKIQRTERGDSAVYLCASSLPPRRETQYFGPGTRLLVL.

As regards this clonotype: One end of the junction fails to match germline, which may point to a read error. Here the CDR3 reads CATIRDSGRAQETQYF. CDR3 DNA: TGTGCCACCATCAGAGATAGCGGGAGGGCCCAAGAGACCCAGTACTTC. V usage is TRBV15 and J usage is TRBJ2-5; 11 nucleotides align to TRBD2. Germline CDR1 and CDR2: LNHNV and YYDKDF (reference sequence). The CDR3 spans 16 residues.

V usage is TRBV29-1 and J usage is TRBJ1-1; unclear D gene. The CDR3 is made up of 13 amino acids. Trimming cost V 4 bases and J 0 bases, with 9 bases left between them. Per germline, CDR1 SQVTM and CDR2 ANQGSEA. The CDR3, as DNA: TGCAGCGTTGCTGGGGATATGAACACTGAAGCTTTCTTT. Encoded protein: CSVAGDMNTEAFF. The whole variable domain, remainder taken from reference TRBV29-1 and TRBJ1-1, is SAVISQKPSRDICQRGTSLTIQCQVDSQVTMMFWYRQQPGQSLTLIATANQGSEATYESGFVIDKFPISRPNLTFSTLTVSNMSPEDSSIYLCSVAGDMNTEAFFGQGTRLTVV.

The chain recombines TRBV9 with TRBJ2-5; D is ambiguous. V was trimmed by 0 bases and J by 10 bases, leaving 10 bases between them. The CDR3 totals 12 residues. Germline values: CDR1 SGDLS, CDR2 YYNGEE. Here the CDR3 reads CASSVDPANQYF. DNA for the CDR3: TGTGCCAGCAGCGTAGATCCTGCGAACCAGTACTTC.

The rearrangement joins TRBV9 to TRBJ2-2; D may be TRBD2 (6 bases). The germline gives CDR1 SGDLS, CDR2 YYNGEE. CDR3 size: 12 residues. The CDR3 region is CASSPSAGELFF. The CDR3 DNA reads as TGTGCTAGTAGCCCTAGCGCCGGGGAGCTGTTTTTT.